The rows below give T cell receptor beta chains drawn from one sample of a study of cytomegalovirus exposure and HLA in healthy donors. The data were produced by immunoSEQ multiplex PCR, yet TCRdb's version contains in-frame clones alone and is incomplete. This table has about 200,000 clones, 70% to 85% appearing once. Material: PBMCs. The receptors here all came from a middle-aged man in good health and CMV-seronegative. Each CDR3 is given with its conserved first and last residue. The D gene is left open where the match is weak. Only part of the rows carry a size: once, few, many, or a class if the clone is expanded.

CASSLERGTEAFF | TGTGCCAGCAGCTTAGAAAGGGGCACTGAAGCTTTCTTT | TRBV7-6 | . | TRBJ1-1 | .
CASSTNRDAEQYF | TGTGCCAGCAGCACGAACAGGGACGCCGAGCAGTACTTC | TRBV7-3 | . | TRBJ2-7 | .
CASSSGGAGDEQFF | TGCGCCAGCAGCTCCGGGGGAGCGGGAGATGAGCAGTTCTTC | TRBV5-1 | TRBD2 | TRBJ2-1 | .
CASSLAHSPNYGYTF | TGTGCCAGCAGCTTAGCGCACTCCCCTAACTATGGCTACACCTTC | TRBV7-9 | . | TRBJ1-2 | .
CASSPVGRTPNGYTF | TGTGCCAGCAGTCCGGTTGGGAGGACCCCCAATGGCTACACCTTC | TRBV28 | . | TRBJ1-2 | .
CASSLSSPSQETQYF | TGCGCCAGCAGCTTGTCTTCGCCGAGCCAAGAGACCCAGTACTTC | TRBV5-1 | . | TRBJ2-5 | .
CASSSSSTDTQYF | TGCGCCAGCAGCTCCAGTAGCACAGATACGCAGTATTTT | TRBV5-1 | . | TRBJ2-3 | .
CVGRRTVNTEAFF | TGTGTGGGGAGGCGTACTGTGAACACTGAAGCTTTCTTT | TRBV6-5 | . | TRBJ1-1 | few
CASSLGLAGGDNEQFF | TGTGCCAGCAGCTTAGGTCTAGCGGGAGGGGACAATGAGCAGTTCTTC | TRBV7-8 | TRBD2 | TRBJ2-1 | .
CSVEQGSQETQYF | TGCAGCGTTGAACAGGGTAGCCAAGAGACCCAGTACTTC | TRBV29-1 | . | TRBJ2-5 | .
CASSLGGTSGRGPYNEQFF | TGTGCCAGCAGCTTAGGGGGGACTAGCGGGAGGGGACCCTACAATGAGCAGTTCTTC | TRBV7-3 | TRBD2 | TRBJ2-1 | few
CASRPAGYQETQYF | TGCGCCAGCAGGCCAGCGGGGTACCAAGAGACCCAGTACTTC | TRBV5-1 | TRBD2 | TRBJ2-5 | .
CASSQSLAVSYEQYF | TGTGCCAGCAGTCAGTCTCTAGCGGTCTCCTACGAGCAGTACTTC | TRBV5-4 | TRBD2 | TRBJ2-7 | once
CASSWEGLAGGETQYF | TGCGCCAGCAGCTGGGAGGGACTAGCGGGAGGAGAGACCCAGTACTTC | TRBV5-1 | TRBD2 | TRBJ2-5 | .
CASRPEAFSGANVLTF | TGTGCCAGCAGGCCGGAGGCCTTTTCTGGGGCCAACGTCCTGACTTTC | TRBV28 | . | TRBJ2-6 | once
CASSNRQGGNTEAFF | TGTGCCAGCAGCAATCGACAGGGGGGAAACACTGAAGCTTTCTTT | TRBV7-9 | TRBD1 | TRBJ1-1 | few
CASSWTIVREQYF | TGCGCCAGCAGCTGGACTATCGTGAGGGAGCAGTACTTC | TRBV23-1 | . | TRBJ2-5 | once
CASSRRQGLARATDTQYF | TGTGCCAGCAGCCGCCGCCAGGGACTAGCGCGGGCCACAGATACGCAGTATTTT | TRBV13 | TRBD2 | TRBJ2-3 | once
CASSFSAGAFEQYF | TGTGCCAGCAGCTTCTCAGCGGGAGCCTTCGAGCAGTACTTC | TRBV5-4 | TRBD2 | TRBJ2-7 | .
CASSSTGLAGYGEQYF | TGTGCCAGCAGCTCAACGGGACTAGCGGGATACGGGGAGCAGTACTTC | TRBV28 | TRBD2 | TRBJ2-7 | .
CASQDTWGTEAFF | TGTGCCAGCCAGGACACATGGGGCACTGAAGCTTTCTTT | TRBV2 | . | TRBJ1-1 | few
CASSQGYRGAEKLFF | TGCGCCAGCAGCCAGGGTTACAGGGGGGCTGAAAAACTGTTTTTT | TRBV4-1 | TRBD1 | TRBJ1-4 | .
CAWSSNTVQPQHF | TGTGCCTGGAGTTCTAATACGGTTCAGCCCCAGCATTTT | TRBV30 | . | TRBJ1-5 | .
CASSPGLAGVADTQYF | TGTGCCAGTAGCCCCGGACTAGCGGGAGTGGCAGATACGCAGTATTTT | TRBV7-6 | TRBD2 | TRBJ2-3 | .
CASSLAGGSGAEKLFF | TGCGCCAGCAGCTTGGCGGGGGGCTCGGGGGCTGAAAAACTGTTTTTT | TRBV5-1 | . | TRBJ1-4 | once
CASSHYSGTATDTQYF | TGTGCCAGCAGCCACTACTCTGGGACAGCCACAGATACGCAGTATTTT | TRBV14 | TRBD1 | TRBJ2-3 | few
CASSRSGDIREQYF | TGTGCCAGCAGCCGGAGCGGGGACATCCGCGAGCAGTACTTC | TRBV11-2 | . | TRBJ2-7 | .
CASSPPGTGGLYEQYF | TGTGCCAGCAGCCCCCCCGGGACAGGGGGCCTCTACGAGCAGTACTTC | TRBV27 | TRBD1 | TRBJ2-7 | .
CASRRNRGLHPTNEKLFF | TGTGCCAGCAGACGGAACAGGGGGCTACACCCAACTAATGAAAAACTGTTTTTT | TRBV5-6 | TRBD1 | TRBJ1-4 | .
CASSLVSGRANEQFF | TGCGCCAGCAGCTTGGTTAGCGGGAGGGCCAATGAGCAGTTCTTC | TRBV5-1 | TRBD2 | TRBJ2-1 | .
CASSIRTSGKETQYF | TGTGCCAGCAGTATCAGGACTAGCGGGAAAGAGACCCAGTACTTC | TRBV27 | TRBD2 | TRBJ2-5 | once
CAWSGRQGPYNEQFF | TGTGCCTGGAGTGGACGACAGGGACCCTACAATGAGCAGTTCTTC | TRBV30 | TRBD1 | TRBJ2-1 | few
CASSLGAGGNEQFF | TGTGCCAGCAGCTTGGGGGCGGGGGGGAATGAGCAGTTCTTC | TRBV5-4 | TRBD2 | TRBJ2-1 | few
CASSLEGSNQPQHF | TGTGCCAGCAGCTTAGAGGGGTCAAATCAGCCCCAGCATTTT | TRBV11-1 | . | TRBJ1-5 | .
CASSPPTSGRPTYNEQFF | TGCGCCAGCAGCCCTCCAACTAGCGGGAGGCCAACCTACAATGAGCAGTTCTTC | TRBV5-1 | TRBD2 | TRBJ2-1 | .
CAPQEGAVEQYF | TGTGCCCCCCAGGAGGGGGCAGTCGAGCAGTACTTC | TRBV10-3 | . | TRBJ2-7 | .
CASSPIDSRGYEQYF | TGTGCCAGCAGTCCAATTGACAGCCGCGGATACGAGCAGTACTTC | TRBV6-5 | . | TRBJ2-7 | .
CASSIGSMNTEAFF | TGTGCCAGTAGTATAGGCAGTATGAACACTGAAGCTTTCTTT | TRBV19 | . | TRBJ1-1 | .
CASSPSGGSYNEQFF | TGTGCCAGCAGTCCGAGCGGTGGCTCCTACAATGAGCAGTTCTTC | TRBV9 | . | TRBJ2-1 | .